Each of the 15 T cell receptor beta chains below was sequenced from the same sample in a study of CD8 T cell repertoires and HIV-1 epitope variants. TCRdb's table, derived via immunoSEQ multiplex PCR, lists solely in-frame clones and lacks some. The repertoire holds some 5,600 clones, with approximately 65% as singletons. Their cognate antigens are unknown. Sequenced: cultured CD8+ T cells derived from PBMCs. The source is a male donor with HIV.

The chain is built from TRBV5-4 and TRBJ1-1; D remains unclear. Germline-derived CDR1 and CDR2 are SGHNT and YYREEE (reference sequence). This CDR3 has 14 amino acids. Trimming removed 0 bases from V and 1 base from J, with 7 bases in between. CDR3 DNA: TGTGCCAGCAGCTTGGACAGCGGGAACACTGAAGCTTTCTTT. This encodes CASSLDSGNTEAFF.

This clone is judged medium-sized. This chain uses TRBV27 with TRBJ2-2; no clear D gene. Germline lookup yields CDR1 MNHEY and CDR2 SMNVEV (reference sequence). The CDR3 spans 12 residues. V was pared by 3 bases and J by 4 bases, with 3 bases between. CDR3 DNA: TGTGCCAGCAGTTTCGGCACCGGGGAGCTGTTTTTT. Residues: CASSFGTGELFF.

This clone was seen only a few times. V gene TRBV19 combines with J gene TRBJ1-5; no clear D gene. Germline values: CDR1 LNHDA, CDR2 SQIVND (reference sequence). CDR3 length equals 13 residues. V was trimmed by 1 base and J by 9 bases, leaving 10 bases between them. CDR3 protein: CASSIVPEGPQHF. For the CDR3, the DNA is TGTGCCAGTAGTATAGTTCCGGAGGGGCCCCAGCATTTT.

This clone was found once. This rearrangement joins TRBV6-4 to TRBJ2-4, with 11 bases matching TRBD2. This CDR3 spans 15 amino acids. Germline CDR1 and CDR2: MRHNA and SNTAGT. J was trimmed by 8 bases and V by 3 bases; bases with no gene match: 6. This chain's CDR3 is CASSELAGGLYIQYF. CDR3 nucleotide sequence: TGTGCCAGCAGTGAATTAGCGGGAGGGCTATACATTCAGTACTTC.

The gene calls are TRBV12-5 and TRBJ2-7; D unclear. The CDR3 has 16 amino acids. CDR1 and CDR2 from the germline V gene are LGHNT and FRNRAP. V lost 0 bases to trimming and J lost 1 base, with 13 bases between them. CDR3 DNA sequence: TGTGCTAGTGGTTTGGTTGACCGGAAAAGATCCTACGAGCAGTACTTC. This encodes CASGLVDRKRSYEQYF.

This clone was seen a few times. The rearrangement links TRBV5-4 to TRBJ2-3; 7 bases agree with TRBD2. V lost 1 base, J lost 3 bases, and 5 bases stayed unmatched. The CDR3 sequence is 15 residues long. Germline lookup yields CDR1 SGHNT and CDR2 YYREEE (reference sequence). CDR3 DNA sequence: TGTGCCAGCAGCTTGCTGGGCGGGGGAACAGATACGCAGTATTTT. Translation: CASSLLGGGTDTQYF.

CDR3 sequence reads: CASSGLGRRVGGTSGANVLTF. As DNA, the CDR3 is TGTGCCAGCAGCGGACTAGGCAGGAGGGTCGGGGGAACCTCTGGGGCCAACGTCCTGACTTTC. This chain connects TRBV9 to TRBJ2-6, with D perhaps matching TRBD2 (6 bases). There are 21 residues in the CDR3. CDR1 and CDR2 from the germline V gene are SGDLS and YYNGEE. The V and J ends lost 3 bases and 0 bases respectively, with 25 bases between them. The complete variable domain, with remaining parts taken from reference TRBV9 and TRBJ2-6, reads DSGVTQTPKHLITATGQRVTLRCSPRSGDLSVYWYQQSLDQGLQFLIQYYNGEERAKGNILERFSAQQFPDLHSELNLSSLELGDSALYFCASSGLGRRVGGTSGANVLTFGAGSRLTVL.

CDR3: CASSQTMQETSEAFF. For the CDR3, the DNA is TGTGCCAGCAGTCAGACTATGCAGGAGACAAGTGAAGCTTTCTTT. The chain joins TRBV9 to TRBJ1-1, with D hard to call. Trimming removed 5 bases at V and 7 bases at J, with 21 bases between. There are 15 residues in the CDR3. Germline CDR1 SGDLS, CDR2 YYNGEE.

Points on this clone: A junction end diverges from the germline sequence, so it may reflect a read error. The chain couples TRBV5-6 to TRBJ1-5, with D uncertain. CDR1 and CDR2 from the germline V gene are SGHDT and YYEEEE. This CDR3 spans 13 amino acids. The CDR3 here is CANSLGSNQPQHF. Here the CDR3 DNA reads TGTGCCAACAGCTTGGGCAGCAATCAGCCCCAGCATTTT.

The V call is TRBV27, the J call TRBJ2-1, with D perhaps assigned TRBD1 or TRBD2 (5 bases each). Germline values: CDR1 MNHEY, CDR2 SMNVEV (reference sequence). CDR3 length: 14 residues. Between the trimmed V and J ends, which lost 2 bases and 8 bases, there was a span of 13 bases. CDR3: CASSLLGQGDEQFF. CDR3 DNA sequence: TGTGCCAGCAGTTTACTAGGGCAGGGAGATGAGCAGTTCTTC.

V usage is TRBV6-5 and J usage is TRBJ2-1; perhaps TRBD2 as D (5 bases). Germline V lookup: CDR1 MNHEY, CDR2 SVGAGI. Trimming shortened V by 6 bases and J by 5 bases, and 11 bases separated the two germline ends. The CDR3 is 13 amino acids. The CDR3 reads CASRRTDHNEQFF. The CDR3 DNA is TGTGCCAGCAGAAGGACTGACCACAATGAGCAGTTCTTC.

The chain recombines TRBV23-1 with TRBJ1-4; TRBD1 agrees at 7 bases. TRBV23-1 is marked as an open reading frame, function uncertain. The CDR3 loop spans 14 amino acids. V gave up 3 bases and J gave up 3 bases; unmatched junction bases: 1. The CDR3 bases are TGCGCCAGCAGTCACAGGGGGGCTAATGAAAAACTGTTTTTT. It yields the protein CASSHRGANEKLFF.

The chain is built from TRBV6-5 and TRBJ2-7; D is uncertain. V was pared by 0 bases and J by 3 bases, with 12 bases between. The CDR3 runs to 15 residues. CDR1 is MNHEY and CDR2 is SVGAGI in the germline V gene. This CDR3 is CASSYSPEPLYEQYF. In DNA form, the CDR3 reads TGTGCCAGCAGTTACTCACCAGAGCCCCTCTACGAGCAGTACTTC.

The CDR3 DNA reads TGTGCCACACAGACAGGTTCCTACAATGAGCAGTTCTTC. Translation: CATQTGSYNEQFF. The V and J genes are TRBV6-5 and TRBJ2-1; tentatively, D is TRBD1 (6 bases). The CDR3 contains 13 residues. V was trimmed by 10 bases and J by 1 base, leaving 11 bases between them. The germline CDR1 and CDR2 sequences are MNHEY and SVGAGI.

The chain uses TRBV19 and TRBJ1-1, with D possibly TRBD1 on 5 matching bases. CDR3 length: 15 residues. The germline CDR1 and CDR2 sequences are LNHDA and SQIVND (reference sequence). V lost 4 bases and J 0 bases, leaving 12 bases between the germline ends. This chain's CDR3 is CASSNSGGVNTEAFF. Here the CDR3 DNA reads TGTGCCAGTAGTAATAGCGGGGGGGTGAACACTGAAGCTTTCTTT. The full variable domain, rest sourced from reference TRBV19 and TRBJ1-1, is DGGITQSPKYLFRKEGQNVTLSCEQNLNHDAMYWYRQDPGQGLRLIYYSQIVNDFQKGDIAEGYSVSREKKESFPLTVTSAQKNPTAFYLCASSNSGGVNTEAFFGQGTRLTVV.